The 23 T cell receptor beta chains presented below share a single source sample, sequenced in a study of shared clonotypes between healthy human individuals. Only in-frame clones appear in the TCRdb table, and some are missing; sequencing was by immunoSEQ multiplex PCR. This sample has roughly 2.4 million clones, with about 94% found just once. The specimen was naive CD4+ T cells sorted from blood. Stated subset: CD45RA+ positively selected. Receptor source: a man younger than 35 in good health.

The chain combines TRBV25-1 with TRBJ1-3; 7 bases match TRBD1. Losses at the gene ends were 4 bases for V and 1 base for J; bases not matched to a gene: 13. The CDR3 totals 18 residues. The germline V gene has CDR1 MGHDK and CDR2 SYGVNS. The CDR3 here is CASSAPGQAGKSGNTIYF. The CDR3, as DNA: TGTGCCAGCAGTGCCCCAGGACAGGCGGGAAAGTCTGGAAACACCATATATTTT. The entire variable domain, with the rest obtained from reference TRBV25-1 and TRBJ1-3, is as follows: EADIYQTPRYLVIGTGKKITLECSQTMGHDKMYWYQQDPGMELHLIHYSYGVNSTEKGDLSSESTVSRIRTEHFPLTLESARPSHTSQYLCASSAPGQAGKSGNTIYFGEGSWLTVV.

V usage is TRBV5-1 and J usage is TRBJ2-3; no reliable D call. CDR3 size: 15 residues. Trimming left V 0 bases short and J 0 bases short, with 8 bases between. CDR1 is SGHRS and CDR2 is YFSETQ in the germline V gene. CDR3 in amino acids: CASSLVPRSTDTQYF. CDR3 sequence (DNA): TGCGCCAGCAGCTTGGTGCCCCGTAGCACAGATACGCAGTATTTT.

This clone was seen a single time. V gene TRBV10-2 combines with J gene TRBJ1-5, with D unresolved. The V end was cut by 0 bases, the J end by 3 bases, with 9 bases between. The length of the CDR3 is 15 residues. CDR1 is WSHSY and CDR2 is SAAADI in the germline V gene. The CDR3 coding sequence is TGCGCCAGCAGTGAGTCCGGCCAGGCCAATCAGCCCCAGCATTTT. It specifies CASSESGQANQPQHF.

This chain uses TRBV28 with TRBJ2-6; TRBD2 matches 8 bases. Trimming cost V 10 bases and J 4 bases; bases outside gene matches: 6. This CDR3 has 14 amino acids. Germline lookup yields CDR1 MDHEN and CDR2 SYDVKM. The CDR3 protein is CATGGAAGANVLTF. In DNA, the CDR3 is TGTGCCACGGGAGGGGCGGCAGGGGCCAACGTCCTGACTTTC. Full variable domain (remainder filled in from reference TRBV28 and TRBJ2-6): DVKVTQSSRYLVKRTGEKVFLECVQDMDHENMFWYRQDPGLGLRLIYFSYDVKMKEKGDIPEGYSVSREKKERFSLILESASTNQTSMYLCATGGAAGANVLTFGAGSRLTVL.

The CDR3 loop is CASSERPNTEAFF. CDR3 DNA sequence: TGTGCCAGCAGTGAAAGGCCGAACACTGAAGCTTTCTTT. The chain is built from TRBV6-1 and TRBJ1-1; D uncertain. V was trimmed by 2 bases and J by 1 base, leaving 5 bases between them. The V gene's germline CDR1 is MNHNS and CDR2 SASEGT. There are 13 residues in the CDR3.

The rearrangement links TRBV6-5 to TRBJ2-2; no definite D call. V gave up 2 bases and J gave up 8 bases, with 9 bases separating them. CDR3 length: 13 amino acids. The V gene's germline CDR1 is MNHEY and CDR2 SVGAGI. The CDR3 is CASSYGGIGELFF. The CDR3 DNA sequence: TGTGCCAGCAGTTACGGTGGAATTGGGGAGCTGTTTTTT.

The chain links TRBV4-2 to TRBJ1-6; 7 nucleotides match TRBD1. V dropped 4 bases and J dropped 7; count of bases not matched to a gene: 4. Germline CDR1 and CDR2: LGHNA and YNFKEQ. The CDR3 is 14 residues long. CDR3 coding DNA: TGTGCCAGCAGCCCGGGACAGTTAAATTCACCCCTCCACTTT. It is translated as CASSPGQLNSPLHF.

DNA for the CDR3: TGTGCCAGCAGCCCCCCAGGGGGCACTGAAGCTTTCTTT. As protein: CASSPPGGTEAFF. The chain has TRBV9 and TRBJ1-1; TRBD1 agrees at 7 bases. The germline gives CDR1 SGDLS, CDR2 YYNGEE. V was pared by 4 bases and J by 4 bases, with 4 bases of the junction left unmatched. CDR3 length: 13 residues.

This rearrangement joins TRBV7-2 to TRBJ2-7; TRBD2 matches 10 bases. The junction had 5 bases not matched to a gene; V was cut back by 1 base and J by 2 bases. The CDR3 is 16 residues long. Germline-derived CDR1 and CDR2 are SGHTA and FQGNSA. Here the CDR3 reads CASSLVSTSGAYEQYF. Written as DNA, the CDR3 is TGTGCCAGCAGCTTAGTAAGCACTAGCGGGGCCTACGAGCAGTACTTC. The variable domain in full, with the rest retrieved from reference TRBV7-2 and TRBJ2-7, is GAGVSQSPSNKVTEKGKDVELRCDPISGHTALYWYRQSLGQGLEFLIYFQGNSAPDKSGLPSDRFSAERTGGSVSTLTIQRTQQEDSAVYLCASSLVSTSGAYEQYFGPGTRLTVT.

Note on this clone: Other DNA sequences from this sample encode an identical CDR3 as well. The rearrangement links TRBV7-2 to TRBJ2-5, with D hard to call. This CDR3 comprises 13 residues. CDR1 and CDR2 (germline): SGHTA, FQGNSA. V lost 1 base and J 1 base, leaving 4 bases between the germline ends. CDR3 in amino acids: CASSLDPQETQYF. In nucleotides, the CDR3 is TGTGCCAGCAGCTTAGATCCCCAAGAGACCCAGTACTTC.

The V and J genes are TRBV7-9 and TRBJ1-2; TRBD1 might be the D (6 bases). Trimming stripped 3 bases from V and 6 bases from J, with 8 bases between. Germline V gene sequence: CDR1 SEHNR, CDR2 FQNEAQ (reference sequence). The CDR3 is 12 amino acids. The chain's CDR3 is CASSFRGNGYTF. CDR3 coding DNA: TGTGCCAGCAGCTTTAGGGGGAATGGCTACACCTTC.

CDR3 protein: CASSWTGRTNEKLFF. The CDR3 DNA reads TGTGCCAGCAGCTGGACCGGTCGTACTAATGAAAAACTGTTTTTT. V is TRBV7-2 and J is TRBJ1-4, with D uncertain. The CDR3 is made up of 15 amino acids. Germline CDR1 reads SGHTA; CDR2 reads FQGNSA. Trimming removed 4 bases from V and 2 bases from J, with 11 bases in between.

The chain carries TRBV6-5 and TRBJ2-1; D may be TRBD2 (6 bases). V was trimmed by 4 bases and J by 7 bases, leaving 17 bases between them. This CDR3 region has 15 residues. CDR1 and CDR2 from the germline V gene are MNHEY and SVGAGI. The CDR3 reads CASSSETLGRNEQFF. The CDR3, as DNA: TGTGCCAGCAGTTCCGAGACCCTTGGGAGGAATGAGCAGTTCTTC.

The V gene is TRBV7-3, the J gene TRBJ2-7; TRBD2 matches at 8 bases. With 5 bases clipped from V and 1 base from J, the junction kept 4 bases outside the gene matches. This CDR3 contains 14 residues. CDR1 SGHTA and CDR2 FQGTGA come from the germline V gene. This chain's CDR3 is CASSRVAGSYEQYF. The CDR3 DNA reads TGTGCCAGCAGCAGAGTAGCGGGGTCCTACGAGCAGTACTTC.

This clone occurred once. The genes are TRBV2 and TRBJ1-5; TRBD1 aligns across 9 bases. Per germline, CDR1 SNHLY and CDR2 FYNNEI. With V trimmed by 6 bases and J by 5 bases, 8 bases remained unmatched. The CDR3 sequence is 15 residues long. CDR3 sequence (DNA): TGTGCCAGCAGCGCCTTCGGGACAGGGCATCAGCCCCAGCATTTT. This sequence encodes CASSAFGTGHQPQHF. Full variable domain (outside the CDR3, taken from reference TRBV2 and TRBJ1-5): EPEVTQTPSHQVTQMGQEVILRCVPISNHLYFYWYRQILGQKVEFLVSFYNNEISEKSEIFDDQFSVERPDGSNFTLKIRSTKLEDSAMYFCASSAFGTGHQPQHFGDGTRLSIL.

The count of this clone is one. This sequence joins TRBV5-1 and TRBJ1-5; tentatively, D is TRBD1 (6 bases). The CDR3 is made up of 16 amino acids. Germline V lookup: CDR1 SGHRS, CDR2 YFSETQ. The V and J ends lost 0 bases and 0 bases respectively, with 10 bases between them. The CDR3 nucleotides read TGCGCCAGCAGCTTGGAGGGACACAATAGCAATCAGCCCCAGCATTTT. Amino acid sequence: CASSLEGHNSNQPQHF.

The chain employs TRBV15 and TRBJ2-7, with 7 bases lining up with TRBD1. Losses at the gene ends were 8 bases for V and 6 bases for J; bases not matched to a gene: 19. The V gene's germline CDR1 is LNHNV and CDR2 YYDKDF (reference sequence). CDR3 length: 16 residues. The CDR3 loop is CATSMDTGTVFGEQYF. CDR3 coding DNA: TGTGCCACCTCAATGGACACCGGGACAGTCTTCGGCGAGCAGTACTTC.

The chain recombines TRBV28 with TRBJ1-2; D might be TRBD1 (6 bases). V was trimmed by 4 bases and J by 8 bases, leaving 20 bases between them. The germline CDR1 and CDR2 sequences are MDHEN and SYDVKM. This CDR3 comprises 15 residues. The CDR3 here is CASSSSGGQGGGYTF. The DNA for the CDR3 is TGTGCCAGCAGTTCCTCCGGGGGGCAGGGAGGCGGCTACACCTTC.

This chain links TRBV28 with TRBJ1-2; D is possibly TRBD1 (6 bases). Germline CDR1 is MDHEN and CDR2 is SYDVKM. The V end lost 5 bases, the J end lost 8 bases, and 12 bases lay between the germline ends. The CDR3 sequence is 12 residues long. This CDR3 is CASSPGAYGYTF. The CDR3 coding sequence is TGTGCCAGCAGTCCGGGGGCGTACGGCTACACCTTC.

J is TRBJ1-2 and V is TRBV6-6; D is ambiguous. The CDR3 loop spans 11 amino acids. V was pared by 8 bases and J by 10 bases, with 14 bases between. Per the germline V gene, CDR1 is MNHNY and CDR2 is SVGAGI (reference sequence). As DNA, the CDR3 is TGTGCCAGCGTTACTGGAGGCTTCTACACCTTC. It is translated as CASVTGGFYTF.

Here the CDR3 DNA reads TGTGCCAGCAGTTTGACGCGAGAGCAGTACTTC. Translating gives CASSLTREQYF. The chain uses TRBV28 and TRBJ2-7; D gene unclear. Deletions cut 3 bases from V and 7 bases from J, with 7 bases between. CDR1 is MDHEN and CDR2 is SYDVKM in the germline V gene. The CDR3 totals 11 residues. The full variable domain, completed using reference TRBV28 and TRBJ2-7, is DVKVTQSSRYLVKRTGEKVFLECVQDMDHENMFWYRQDPGLGLRLIYFSYDVKMKEKGDIPEGYSVSREKKERFSLILESASTNQTSMYLCASSLTREQYFGPGTRLTVT.

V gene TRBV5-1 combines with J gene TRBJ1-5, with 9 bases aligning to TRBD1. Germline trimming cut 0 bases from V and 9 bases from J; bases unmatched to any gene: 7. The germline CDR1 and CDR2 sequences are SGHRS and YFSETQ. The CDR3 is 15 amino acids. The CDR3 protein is CASSLGDRDQGPQHF. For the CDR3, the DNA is TGCGCCAGCAGCTTGGGGGACAGGGATCAGGGGCCCCAGCATTTT.

The CDR3 protein is CASSIGQGSLKETQYF. The CDR3 bases are TGTGCCAGCAGCATCGGACAGGGGAGTTTAAAAGAGACCCAGTACTTC. This chain uses TRBV5-4 with TRBJ2-5; TRBD1 aligns across 9 bases. This CDR3 is 16 amino acids long. V was pared by 4 bases and J by 3 bases, with 10 bases of the junction left unmatched. Germline V gene data show CDR1 as SGHNT and CDR2 as YYREEE (reference sequence).